This is a list of T cell receptor beta chains from one sample in a study of OX40 agonist ivuxolimab in advanced cancers. The protocol was immunoSEQ multiplex PCR, while the TCRdb copy is restricted to in-frame clones and leaves out a portion. The sample has around 51,000 clones; around 77% are singletons. The source was CD4+ or CD8+ T cells sorted from blood, collected in a trial of the OX40 agonist ivuxolimab. The receptors shown here come from an adult with an advanced solid tumor such as melanoma, head and neck, liver or kidney cancer. Both conserved end residues are trimmed from each CDR3. Each record gives: J gene, D gene, clone size, V gene, CDR3 protein. The D gene is left open where the match is weak. Rows may omit the clone size; those that give it use once, few, many or a size class.

J gene: TRBJ1-6; D gene: -; clone size: once; V gene: TRBV6-5; CDR3 protein: ASSLRAMGSPLH
J gene: TRBJ2-1; D gene: TRBD2; clone size: -; V gene: TRBV18; CDR3 protein: ASSIGGNEQF
J gene: TRBJ2-5; D gene: -; clone size: -; V gene: TRBV28; CDR3 protein: ASSEAEDQETQY
J gene: TRBJ1-4; D gene: TRBD1; clone size: -; V gene: TRBV19; CDR3 protein: ASSIRTGGTEKLF
J gene: TRBJ2-2; D gene: TRBD2; clone size: few; V gene: TRBV18; CDR3 protein: ASSGRLAGVNTGELF
J gene: TRBJ2-5; D gene: -; clone size: -; V gene: TRBV7-6; CDR3 protein: ASSLGPTEQETQY
J gene: TRBJ2-2; D gene: -; clone size: -; V gene: TRBV5-1; CDR3 protein: ASSLAEKNTGELF
J gene: TRBJ2-2; D gene: -; clone size: -; V gene: TRBV5-1; CDR3 protein: ASSTNRNTGELF
J gene: TRBJ2-2; D gene: -; clone size: -; V gene: TRBV28; CDR3 protein: ASSFFVTRGTGELF
J gene: TRBJ1-2; D gene: -; clone size: few; V gene: TRBV4-1; CDR3 protein: ASSQPRDNRYGYT
J gene: TRBJ1-1; D gene: -; clone size: -; V gene: TRBV11-1; CDR3 protein: ASSLFPNGEAF
J gene: TRBJ2-1; D gene: TRBD2; clone size: few; V gene: TRBV6-1; CDR3 protein: ASPAGSANEQF
J gene: TRBJ2-3; D gene: TRBD2; clone size: -; V gene: TRBV5-1; CDR3 protein: ASSLTSGRADTQY
J gene: TRBJ1-2; D gene: -; clone size: -; V gene: TRBV19; CDR3 protein: ASNYDKVSYT
J gene: TRBJ1-5; D gene: TRBD1; clone size: -; V gene: TRBV19; CDR3 protein: ASSAHRDRENQPQH
J gene: TRBJ2-5; D gene: -; clone size: once; V gene: TRBV7-4; CDR3 protein: ASSPLAKETQY
J gene: TRBJ1-5; D gene: -; clone size: -; V gene: TRBV19; CDR3 protein: ASRGPSARPQH
J gene: TRBJ2-7; D gene: -; clone size: -; V gene: TRBV2; CDR3 protein: ASSGAGSFHSEQY
J gene: TRBJ2-7; D gene: TRBD2; clone size: once; V gene: TRBV5-1; CDR3 protein: ASSRLGGSREQY
J gene: TRBJ2-4; D gene: TRBD1; clone size: -; V gene: TRBV18; CDR3 protein: ASLPGQGFSQAKNIQY
J gene: TRBJ2-1; D gene: -; clone size: many; V gene: TRBV5-1; CDR3 protein: ASSLRTPGDNEQF
J gene: TRBJ2-3; D gene: -; clone size: once; V gene: TRBV7-9; CDR3 protein: ASSFSLGTQY
J gene: TRBJ2-7; D gene: -; clone size: -; V gene: TRBV28; CDR3 protein: ASSSSTGPIREQY
J gene: TRBJ2-3; D gene: TRBD1; clone size: -; V gene: TRBV7-9; CDR3 protein: ASSLGEYRGRTDTQY
J gene: TRBJ1-4; D gene: -; clone size: -; V gene: TRBV7-2; CDR3 protein: ASSLSQGVLEKLF
J gene: TRBJ2-7; D gene: -; clone size: few; V gene: TRBV20-1; CDR3 protein: SARKDEQY
J gene: TRBJ2-7; D gene: -; clone size: -; V gene: TRBV1; CDR3 protein: TSRLKRGPRPGQDLGEQY
J gene: TRBJ2-1; D gene: -; clone size: -; V gene: TRBV7-8; CDR3 protein: ASSLGRYNEQF
J gene: TRBJ1-2; D gene: -; clone size: -; V gene: TRBV4-2; CDR3 protein: ASSQDRSLYGYT
J gene: TRBJ2-3; D gene: TRBD2; clone size: -; V gene: TRBV6-5; CDR3 protein: ASRNSGRTTDTQY
J gene: TRBJ2-7; D gene: -; clone size: few; V gene: TRBV25-1; CDR3 protein: ASTRNGMQY
J gene: TRBJ2-7; D gene: -; clone size: few; V gene: TRBV7-3; CDR3 protein: ASSLASGGQYEQY
J gene: TRBJ1-3; D gene: -; clone size: -; V gene: TRBV9; CDR3 protein: ASSVDDFSGNTIY
J gene: TRBJ2-3; D gene: -; clone size: -; V gene: TRBV5-5; CDR3 protein: ASSLWPARVRDTDTQY
J gene: TRBJ1-5; D gene: TRBD1; clone size: medium-sized; V gene: TRBV25-1; CDR3 protein: ASSDPTGDKSNQPQH
J gene: TRBJ2-3; D gene: TRBD2; clone size: -; V gene: TRBV2; CDR3 protein: ASRIGLAGGADTQY
J gene: TRBJ1-6; D gene: -; clone size: -; V gene: TRBV18; CDR3 protein: ASSPNAGANSPLH
J gene: TRBJ2-7; D gene: TRBD1; clone size: few; V gene: TRBV18; CDR3 protein: ASSPGQGLY
J gene: TRBJ1-1; D gene: TRBD1; clone size: once; V gene: TRBV28; CDR3 protein: ASSLQGASTEAF
J gene: TRBJ2-3; D gene: -; clone size: -; V gene: TRBV18; CDR3 protein: ASSPPSGTDTQY
J gene: TRBJ2-5; D gene: -; clone size: once; V gene: TRBV30; CDR3 protein: AWRRSLTQY
J gene: TRBJ1-1; D gene: -; clone size: few; V gene: TRBV2; CDR3 protein: ASSDQGSTEAF
J gene: TRBJ2-5; D gene: -; clone size: few; V gene: TRBV11-3; CDR3 protein: ASSLSFRETQY
J gene: TRBJ2-1; D gene: -; clone size: once; V gene: TRBV6-1; CDR3 protein: ASTLDSYNEQF
J gene: TRBJ2-1; D gene: -; clone size: -; V gene: TRBV10-3; CDR3 protein: ATAEVNSYNEQF
J gene: TRBJ1-2; D gene: TRBD1; clone size: few; V gene: TRBV19; CDR3 protein: ASSIGQGAGGYT
J gene: TRBJ2-7; D gene: -; clone size: -; V gene: TRBV21-1; CDR3 protein: ASSNLVGQGQYEQY
J gene: TRBJ2-5; D gene: -; clone size: -; V gene: TRBV28; CDR3 protein: ASRPTALFRVQDRDQETQY
J gene: TRBJ1-1; D gene: TRBD1; clone size: -; V gene: TRBV5-1; CDR3 protein: ASSRDRPMANTEAF
J gene: TRBJ1-2; D gene: TRBD1; clone size: once; V gene: TRBV6-5; CDR3 protein: ASKTPDRIGYGYT
J gene: TRBJ2-5; D gene: -; clone size: -; V gene: TRBV7-2; CDR3 protein: ASPMGSAQETQY
J gene: TRBJ2-6; D gene: -; clone size: -; V gene: TRBV25-1; CDR3 protein: ASSESTGQSSGANVLT
J gene: TRBJ2-5; D gene: -; clone size: -; V gene: TRBV30; CDR3 protein: AWSVWGSGKTQY
J gene: TRBJ1-2; D gene: -; clone size: -; V gene: TRBV5-6; CDR3 protein: ASSPGTADYGYT